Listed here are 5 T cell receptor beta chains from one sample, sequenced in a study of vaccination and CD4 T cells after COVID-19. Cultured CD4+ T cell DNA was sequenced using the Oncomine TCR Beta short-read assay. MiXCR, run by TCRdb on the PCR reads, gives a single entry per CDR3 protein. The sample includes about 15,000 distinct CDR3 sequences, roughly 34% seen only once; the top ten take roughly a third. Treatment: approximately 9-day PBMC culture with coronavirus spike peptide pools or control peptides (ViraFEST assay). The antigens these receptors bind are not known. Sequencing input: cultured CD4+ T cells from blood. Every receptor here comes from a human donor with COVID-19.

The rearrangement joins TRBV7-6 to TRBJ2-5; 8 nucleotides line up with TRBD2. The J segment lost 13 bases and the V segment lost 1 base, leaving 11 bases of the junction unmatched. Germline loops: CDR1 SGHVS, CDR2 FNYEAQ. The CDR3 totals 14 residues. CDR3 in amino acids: CASSLVSGELQPYF. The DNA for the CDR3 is TGTGCCAGCAGCTTAGTTAGCGGGGAATTACAACCGTACTTC.

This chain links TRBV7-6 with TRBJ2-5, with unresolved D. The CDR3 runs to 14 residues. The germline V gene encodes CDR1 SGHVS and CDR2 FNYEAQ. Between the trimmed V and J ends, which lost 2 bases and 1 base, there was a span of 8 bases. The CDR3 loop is CASSLSSSQETQYF. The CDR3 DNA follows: TGTGCCAGCAGCTTATCGTCCAGCCAAGAGACCCAGTACTTC.

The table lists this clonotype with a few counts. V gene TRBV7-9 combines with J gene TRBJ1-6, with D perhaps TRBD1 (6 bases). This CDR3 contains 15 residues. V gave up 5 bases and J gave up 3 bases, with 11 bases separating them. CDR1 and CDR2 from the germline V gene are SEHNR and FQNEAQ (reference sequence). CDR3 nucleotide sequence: TGTGCCAGCAGCCCGTCGACAGGCTATAATTCACCCCTCCACTTT. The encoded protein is CASSPSTGYNSPLHF.

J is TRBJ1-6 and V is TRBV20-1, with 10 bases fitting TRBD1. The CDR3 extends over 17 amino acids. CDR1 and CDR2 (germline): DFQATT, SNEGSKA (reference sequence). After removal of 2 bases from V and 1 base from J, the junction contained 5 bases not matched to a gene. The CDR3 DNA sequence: TGCAGTGCTAGAAATCCGGGACAGGGGTCCTATAATTCACCCCTCCACTTT. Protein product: CSARNPGQGSYNSPLHF.

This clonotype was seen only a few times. In DNA, the CDR3 is TGTGCCAGCAGTACCGGTGGGGGTCGGCCCAATGAGCAGTTCTTC. Translation: CASSTGGGRPNEQFF. The J gene is TRBJ2-1, the V gene TRBV6-1; D tentatively reads TRBD1 or TRBD2 (5 bases each). The CDR3 sequence is 15 residues long. Germline V gene sequence: CDR1 MNHNS, CDR2 SASEGT. The germline V and J ends were trimmed by 5 bases and 6 bases, with 17 bases remaining between them.